The 14 T cell receptor beta chains below all came from one sample that was sequenced in a study of CD8+ T cells in alopecia areata. cDNA prepared by RNA extraction and subsequent reverse transcription served as the template for sequencing. Method: immunoSEQ multiplex PCR; TCRdb's copy keeps in-frame clones and lacks some. The profile shows more than 200,000 clones, roughly 44% of them singletons. Treatment indicated: oral pan-JAK inhibitor, 5-10 mg twice daily. The specimen was CD4+ T cells sorted from blood, collected at approximately week 37, from a patient treated with tofacitinib. These receptors all stem from a human donor with alopecia areata.

The chain employs TRBV30 and TRBJ1-5; TRBD1 might be the D (5 bases). This CDR3 comprises 16 residues. Germline V CDR1 and CDR2: GTSNPN, SVGIG (reference sequence). The germline V and J ends were trimmed by 1 base and 0 bases, with 13 bases remaining between them. CDR3 bases: TGTGCCTGGAGTGGGGATTTCACAGGTAGCAATCAGCCCCAGCATTTT. Translating gives CAWSGDFTGSNQPQHF.

The CDR3 nucleotides read TGTGCCAGCAGCCAAGTGCGACAGGGGGTAGAGACCCAGTACTTC. Its translation: CASSQVRQGVETQYF. The chain links TRBV4-2 to TRBJ2-5; 9 bases align to TRBD1. Germline assignment: CDR1 LGHNA and CDR2 YNFKEQ. CDR3 length equals 15 residues. V was pared by 1 base and J by 4 bases, with 4 bases of the junction left unmatched.

The chain recombines TRBV6-1 with TRBJ2-3; tentative D call: TRBD1 (5 bases). This CDR3 comprises 13 residues. Germline V gene sequence: CDR1 MNHNS, CDR2 SASEGT. With 4 bases removed from V and 4 bases from J, the gap between germline ends came to 9 bases. CDR3 sequence reads: CASSGTGPDTQYF. Here the CDR3 DNA reads TGTGCCAGCAGTGGAACAGGTCCAGATACGCAGTATTTT.

Only one count was recorded for this clone. V and J are TRBV2 and TRBJ1-2; D gene unclear. The CDR3 spans 13 residues. The V gene's germline CDR1 is SNHLY and CDR2 FYNNEI. V lost 1 base and J lost 4, with 7 bases in between. CDR3 sequence reads: CASSEGIIYGYTF. The CDR3 nucleotides read TGTGCCAGCAGTGAAGGGATCATCTATGGCTACACCTTC.

J is TRBJ2-1 and V is TRBV6-5; 14 nucleotides agree with TRBD2. This CDR3 contains 14 residues. In germline, CDR1 is MNHEY, CDR2 SVGAGI. After removal of 5 bases from V and 12 bases from J, the junction contained 6 bases not matched to a gene. The CDR3 DNA sequence: TGTGCCAGCAGTGGCGGGACTAGCGGGGGTCGGCAGTTCTTC. Translated, it gives CASSGGTSGGRQFF.

The chain uses TRBV2 and TRBJ1-1; weak D call: TRBD1 (5 bases). The V gene lost 2 bases and the J gene lost 1 base, with 8 bases spanning the gap. The CDR3 runs 14 residues. Germline CDR1 reads SNHLY; CDR2 reads FYNNEI. In DNA form, the CDR3 reads TGTGCCAGCAGTGAATTAACAGGGAACACTGAAGCTTTCTTT. It specifies CASSELTGNTEAFF.

In DNA form, the CDR3 reads TGCAGTGCTAGTCTGGACACTGAAGCTTTCTTT. Protein sequence: CSASLDTEAFF. The chain has TRBV20-1 and TRBJ1-1; no clear D gene. Per the germline V gene, CDR1 is DFQATT and CDR2 is SNEGSKA (reference sequence). V shed 3 bases and J shed 3 bases, with 5 bases lying between them. This CDR3 contains 11 residues.

The J gene is TRBJ1-1, the V gene TRBV6-1, with a tentative D call TRBD1 (5 bases). Trimming removed 5 bases at V and 7 bases at J, with 14 bases between. From germline, CDR1 is MNHNS and CDR2 SASEGT. The CDR3 is 13 amino acids. CDR3 sequence: CASSPRGDGEAFF. The CDR3 nucleotides read TGTGCCAGCAGTCCCCGCGGGGACGGTGAAGCTTTCTTT.

The chain uses TRBV18 and TRBJ1-1; maybe TRBD1 (5 bases). Trimming stripped 2 bases from V and 8 bases from J, with 6 bases between. Germline V gene data show CDR1 as KGHSH and CDR2 as LQKENI. The CDR3 loop spans 11 amino acids. CDR3 coding DNA: TGTGCCAGCTCACCAGGGGGGGAAGCTTTCTTT. Its translation is CASSPGGEAFF.

This clone was seen a few times. V usage is TRBV15 and J usage is TRBJ2-5; TRBD2 agrees at 10 bases. Germline loops: CDR1 LNHNV, CDR2 YYDKDF (reference sequence). The CDR3 has 15 amino acids. Trimming cost V 3 bases and J 4 bases; bases outside gene matches: 5. The CDR3 DNA is TGTGCCACCAGCAGGAGCCTAGCGGGAGCAGAGACCCAGTACTTC. Protein sequence: CATSRSLAGAETQYF. Looking up the rest from reference TRBV15 and TRBJ2-5 gives the full variable domain: DAMVIQNPRYQVTQFGKPVTLSCSQTLNHNVMYWYQQKSSQAPKLLFHYYDKDFNNEADTPDNFQSRRPNTSFCFLDIRSPGLGDTAMYLCATSRSLAGAETQYFGPGTRLLVL.

This clone has at least ten counts. The chain has TRBV9 and TRBJ2-1; no firm D call. CDR1 is SGDLS, CDR2 YYNGEE, per germline. The V and J ends lost 4 bases and 6 bases respectively, with 8 bases between them. The CDR3 is made up of 12 amino acids. The CDR3 sequence: CASSLDLNEQFF. For the CDR3, the DNA is TGTGCCAGCAGCTTGGACCTCAATGAGCAGTTCTTC.

This clone was recorded a few times. The gene calls are TRBV7-8 and TRBJ2-3, with 14 bases matching TRBD2. V was pared by 5 bases and J by 4 bases, with 8 bases of the junction left unmatched. This CDR3 has 17 amino acids. Germline loops: CDR1 SGHVS, CDR2 FQNEAQ. CDR3 nucleotide sequence: TGTGCCAGCAGCCCGCGACTAGCGGGAGGGAACCCAGATACGCAGTATTTT. Its translation is CASSPRLAGGNPDTQYF.

The table lists this clone with a few counts. The V and J genes are TRBV7-8 and TRBJ1-3; D uncertain. CDR1 is SGHVS and CDR2 is FQNEAQ in the germline V gene. CDR3 length: 12 amino acids. V was trimmed by 5 bases and J by 5 bases, leaving 7 bases between them. The CDR3 spells CASSEQRNTIYF. DNA of the CDR3: TGTGCCAGCAGCGAGCAACGAAACACCATATATTTT.

The table lists this clone with many counts. This chain uses TRBV29-1 with TRBJ2-2; tentatively, D is TRBD1 (6 bases). The V and J ends lost 3 bases and 1 base respectively, with 6 bases between them. CDR1 and CDR2 (germline): SQVTM, ANQGSEA. This CDR3 comprises 13 residues. The CDR3 region is CSVDRGNTGELFF. CDR3 coding DNA: TGCAGCGTTGACAGGGGGAACACCGGGGAGCTGTTTTTT.